What follows are 14 T cell receptor beta chains derived from one specimen sequenced in a study of CD8+ T cells in alopecia areata. Extraction and reverse transcription of RNA yielded cDNA as the sequencing template. The protocol was immunoSEQ multiplex PCR, while the TCRdb copy is restricted to in-frame clones and leaves out a portion. This sample has roughly 120,000 clones, with approximately 59% found just once. Described treatment: oral pan-JAK inhibitor, 5-10 mg twice daily. Specimen: CD8+ T cells sorted from blood, collected at week 4, from a patient treated with tofacitinib. These receptors all stem from a human donor with alopecia areata.

The V call is TRBV7-9, the J call TRBJ1-1; D is unclear. CDR1 and CDR2 from the germline V gene are SEHNR and FQNEAQ (reference sequence). This CDR3 has 15 amino acids. V was cut by 6 bases and J by 7 bases, with 21 bases left in between. CDR3 amino acids: CASRTSQEVWDEAFF. CDR3 nucleotide sequence: TGTGCCAGCAGGACCTCGCAGGAGGTGTGGGATGAAGCTTTCTTT.

The rearrangement uses TRBV4-1 and TRBJ2-3; the D is unclear. From germline, CDR1 is MGHRA and CDR2 YSYEKL. The CDR3 is 11 amino acids. With 0 bases removed from V and 9 bases from J, the gap between germline ends came to 4 bases. The CDR3: CASSQDGTQYF. The CDR3 DNA reads TGCGCCAGCAGCCAAGACGGCACGCAGTATTTT.

V gene TRBV30 combines with J gene TRBJ2-4, with a possible D match to TRBD1 (5 bases). Deletions cut 4 bases from V and 7 bases from J, with 17 bases between. This CDR3 comprises 14 residues. CDR1 is GTSNPN, CDR2 SVGIG, per germline (reference sequence). The CDR3 is CAWTIRGAGNIQYF. As DNA, the CDR3 is TGTGCCTGGACGATAAGGGGCGCCGGGAACATTCAGTACTTC.

V and J are TRBV30 and TRBJ2-1; TRBD1 matches at 10 bases. There are 12 residues in the CDR3. V trimming: 1 base; J trimming: 13 bases; junction bases outside the gene matches: 4. In germline, CDR1 is GTSNPN, CDR2 SVGIG (reference sequence). The CDR3 reads CAWSGGTGEQFF. CDR3 bases: TGTGCCTGGAGTGGAGGGACAGGGGAACAGTTCTTC.

The rearrangement uses TRBV30 and TRBJ1-4; D gene unclear. V was shortened by 1 base and J by 8 bases, with 8 bases between the two germline ends. The CDR3 sequence is 12 residues long. CDR1 is GTSNPN and CDR2 is SVGIG in the germline V gene (reference sequence). The CDR3 DNA reads as TGTGCCTGGAGTGATCCGAGCGAAAAACTGTTTTTT. Its translation: CAWSDPSEKLFF.

The gene calls are TRBV29-1 and TRBJ2-3; D is uncertain. V lost 8 bases, J lost 4 bases, and 16 bases lay in between. This CDR3 has 13 amino acids. Germline CDR1 is SQVTM and CDR2 is ANQGSEA. The CDR3 region has the DNA TGCAGCACCCGAAATTTAATCTCAGATACGCAGTATTTT. Translated: CSTRNLISDTQYF.

The chain joins TRBV6-4 to TRBJ1-2, with 7 bases lining up with TRBD1. This CDR3 contains 14 residues. Trimming at V came to 0 bases and at J to 6 bases, leaving 4 bases not matched to a gene. The germline gives CDR1 MRHNA, CDR2 SNTAGT. CDR3: CASSDSSTGNGYTF. The CDR3 nucleotides read TGTGCCAGCAGTGACTCGTCGACAGGGAATGGCTACACCTTC.

V gene TRBV7-9 combines with J gene TRBJ2-1; D unresolved. The CDR3 is made up of 16 amino acids. Germline V gene lookup returns CDR1 SEHNR and CDR2 FQNEAQ (reference sequence). V lost 1 base, J lost 0 bases, and 10 bases lay in between. DNA for the CDR3: TGTGCCAGCAGCTTAGGCGCTTCTAGCTCCTACAATGAGCAGTTCTTC. Translated: CASSLGASSSYNEQFF.

This chain connects TRBV30 to TRBJ2-3; D gene uncertain. Trimming removed 0 bases from V and 1 base from J, with 14 bases in between. The germline V gene encodes CDR1 GTSNPN and CDR2 SVGIG (reference sequence). The CDR3 contains 16 residues. The CDR3 loop is CAWSVLTIPGTDTQYF. The CDR3 nucleotides read TGTGCCTGGAGTGTACTCACTATACCCGGCACAGATACGCAGTATTTT.

V is TRBV5-6 and J is TRBJ1-1, with no clear D. CDR1 is SGHDT, CDR2 YYEEEE, per germline. The CDR3 sequence is 12 residues long. V lost 4 bases to trimming and J lost 6 bases, with 10 bases between them. Written as DNA, the CDR3 is TGTGCCAGCAGCCCGGGATTCGCTGAAGCTTTCTTT. It translates to CASSPGFAEAFF.

The chain recombines TRBV7-2 with TRBJ2-5; no clear D gene. Germline CDR1 reads SGHTA; CDR2 reads FQGNSA. CDR3 length equals 15 residues. Trimming pared 1 base from V and 4 bases from J, leaving 13 bases between. CDR3 nucleotides: TGTGCCAGCAGCTTAGTTCCGGCCGTAACAGAGACCCAGTACTTC. It codes for CASSLVPAVTETQYF.

This clone was counted a few times. V gene TRBV29-1 combines with J gene TRBJ2-7; TRBD1 aligns across 7 bases. This CDR3 comprises 13 residues. J lost 2 bases, V lost 1 base, and 2 bases had no gene match. The V gene's germline CDR1 is SQVTM and CDR2 ANQGSEA. Here the CDR3 reads CSVEGGQTYEQYF. CDR3 sequence (DNA): TGCAGCGTTGAAGGGGGACAGACCTACGAGCAGTACTTC.

The chain carries TRBV29-1 and TRBJ1-2; perhaps TRBD1 as D (5 bases). The germline V gene has CDR1 SQVTM and CDR2 ANQGSEA. This CDR3 is built from 11 residues. V was cut by 5 bases and J by 8 bases, with 12 bases left in between. Written as DNA, the CDR3 is TGCAGCGTTACAGGCTCGTACGGCTACACCTTC. Amino acid sequence: CSVTGSYGYTF.

This chain uses TRBV9 with TRBJ1-5; TRBD1 is a possible D gene (5 bases). The V gene's germline CDR1 is SGDLS and CDR2 YYNGEE. V was clipped by 0 bases and J by 3 bases, with 7 bases between them. The CDR3 has 14 residues. CDR3 region: CASSVEGANQPQHF. The CDR3 nucleotides read TGTGCCAGCAGCGTAGAAGGGGCCAATCAGCCCCAGCATTTT.